Below are 4 T cell receptor beta chains sequenced from a single sample in a study of OX40 agonist ivuxolimab in advanced cancers. Sequencing used immunoSEQ multiplex PCR; TCRdb keeps in-frame clones, though not all of them. Altogether under 70,000 clones are present, about 86% being singletons, with the ten largest covering less than 4.5%. The sample here was CD4+ or CD8+ T cells sorted from blood, taken in a trial of the OX40 agonist ivuxolimab. The receptors come from an adult with an advanced solid tumor such as melanoma, head and neck, liver or kidney cancer.

V usage is TRBV18 and J usage is TRBJ1-4; D may be TRBD1 (6 bases). V was trimmed by 0 bases and J by 7 bases, leaving 12 bases between them. Per germline, CDR1 KGHSH and CDR2 LQKENI. CDR3 size: 15 residues. CDR3 sequence: CASSPPLLGGEKLFF. CDR3 DNA: TGTGCCAGCTCACCACCGCTATTAGGGGGTGAAAAACTGTTTTTT.

This clone has more than one count but fewer than ten. The chain is built from TRBV6-1 and TRBJ1-2; maybe TRBD1 (5 bases). Trimming removed 7 bases from V and 3 bases from J, with 12 bases in between. CDR1 is MNHNS, CDR2 SASEGT, per germline. The length of the CDR3 is 13 residues. The CDR3 protein is CASKPTQDYGYTF. CDR3 sequence (DNA): TGTGCCAGCAAGCCGACACAGGACTATGGCTACACCTTC.

The chain couples TRBV6-1 to TRBJ2-6; 8 positions match TRBD1. Germline values: CDR1 MNHNS, CDR2 SASEGT. J was trimmed by 0 bases and V by 1 base; bases with no gene match: 5. CDR3 length equals 18 residues. Here the CDR3 reads CASSEVAGGLSGANVLTF. The CDR3 DNA follows: TGTGCCAGCAGTGAAGTGGCAGGGGGCCTCTCTGGGGCCAACGTCCTGACTTTC.

The rearrangement uses TRBV2 and TRBJ2-7; 8 bases line up with TRBD2. The CDR3 covers 15 residues. V shed 5 bases, J shed 0 bases, and the junction held 6 bases outside the gene matches. The germline V gene encodes CDR1 SNHLY and CDR2 FYNNEI. CDR3 sequence reads: CASSRGRGGSYEQYF. CDR3 nucleotide sequence: TGTGCCAGCAGTCGCGGACGGGGGGGCTCCTACGAGCAGTACTTC.